This TCR beta chain was sequenced for a study of beta chain features in type 1 diabetes. Study-level findings and limits: Shortening of TCRB CDR3s, moderate but significant, appeared in all four CD4+ subsets of Type 1 diabetes patients.

This clone was seen a handful of times. The antigen is unknown. The CDR3 is 14 residues long. The V end was cut by 3 bases, the J end by 5 bases, with 10 bases between. CDR1 and CDR2 from the germline V gene are ENHRY and SYGVKD. Expressed TCRB transcripts were sequenced, since all the RNA that had been isolated was reverse transcribed. Only in-frame clones appear in the TCRdb table, and some are missing; sequencing was by immunoSEQ multiplex PCR. The sample has some 190,000 clones; over 6% are singletons. This chain uses TRBV10-3 with TRBJ1-4, with D uncertain. This TCR was recovered from a young man with type 1 diabetes. Sequencing was carried out using central memory CD4+ T cells from blood. DNA of the CDR3: TGTGCCATCAGTGACCCCACACTAAATGAAAAACTGTTTTTT. As protein: CAISDPTLNEKLFF.